These 32 T cell receptor beta chains share one sample of origin, sequenced in a study of blood T cell repertoires in COVID-19. Measured with immunoSEQ multiplex PCR; TCRdb has only the in-frame clones, and not every one. The sample has approximately 290,000 clones, approximately 85% seen once. The sequencing sample was made of peripheral blood. The receptors were sampled from a human donor with COVID-19, enrolled during active disease. The donor label of this sample is uncertain.

In nucleotides, the CDR3 is TGTGCCAGCAGTTTATCCTATAGCGGGAGCATCGGGCAGTACTTC. This translates into CASSLSYSGSIGQYF. This sequence joins TRBV27 and TRBJ2-7; TRBD2 agrees at 9 bases. CDR3 size: 15 residues. V trimming: 0 bases; J trimming: 9 bases; junction bases outside the gene matches: 9. Germline V CDR1 and CDR2: MNHEY, SMNVEV (reference sequence).

This clone was picked up a small number of times. The J gene is TRBJ2-7, the V gene TRBV5-4; D uncertain. V lost 0 bases and J lost 2, with 6 bases in between. CDR1 and CDR2 (germline): SGHNT, YYREEE (reference sequence). This CDR3 is 13 amino acids long. CDR3 region: CASSLANPYEQYF. CDR3 DNA sequence: TGTGCCAGCAGCTTGGCCAATCCCTACGAGCAGTACTTC.

The chain links TRBV29-1 to TRBJ1-3, with D unresolved. The germline V gene has CDR1 SQVTM and CDR2 ANQGSEA. V lost 6 bases, J lost 3 bases, and 9 bases lay in between. The CDR3 is 12 residues long. CDR3 DNA: TGCAGCGTGTCGGTTAGTGGAAACACCATATATTTT. As protein: CSVSVSGNTIYF.

The CDR3 DNA is TGCGCCAGCAGCCAAGGGACAGGGGCGGGTTCCGATACGCAGTATTTT. Protein product: CASSQGTGAGSDTQYF. The rearrangement links TRBV4-1 to TRBJ2-3; 9 bases align to TRBD1. CDR3 length: 16 residues. With 1 base clipped from V and 6 bases from J, the junction kept 8 bases outside the gene matches. Per germline, CDR1 MGHRA and CDR2 YSYEKL.

The J gene is TRBJ1-1, the V gene TRBV28; D is unresolved. Germline assignment: CDR1 MDHEN and CDR2 SYDVKM. The CDR3 consists of 14 residues. V was shortened by 7 bases and J by 1 base, with 13 bases between the two germline ends. CDR3 sequence (DNA): TGTGCCAGCACCCACCCAGAGGCGAACACTGAAGCTTTCTTT. This translates into CASTHPEANTEAFF.

The chain joins TRBV28 to TRBJ2-1, with 13 bases identical to TRBD2. J was trimmed by 5 bases and V by 4 bases; bases with no gene match: 5. Germline-derived CDR1 and CDR2 are MDHEN and SYDVKM. The CDR3 contains 16 residues. The CDR3 sequence: CASSWAGLAGDNEQFF. The CDR3 DNA reads as TGTGCCAGCAGTTGGGCCGGACTAGCGGGAGACAATGAGCAGTTCTTC.

The chain uses TRBV19 and TRBJ2-2, with D tentatively TRBD2 (6 bases). Trimming left V 7 bases short and J 4 bases short, with 13 bases between. This CDR3 has 14 amino acids. Germline assignment: CDR1 LNHDA and CDR2 SQIVND (reference sequence). Here the CDR3 reads CASKEGRSTGELFF. The CDR3 DNA sequence: TGTGCCAGTAAGGAGGGCCGGTCCACCGGGGAGCTGTTTTTT.

The chain's CDR3 is CASKPGQGNHEQYF. The CDR3 bases are TGTGCCAGTAAACCGGGACAGGGGAACCACGAGCAGTACTTC. This chain joins TRBV19 and TRBJ2-7, with 10 positions matching TRBD1. The CDR3 has 14 amino acids. Per the germline V gene, CDR1 is LNHDA and CDR2 is SQIVND (reference sequence). The trim removed 7 bases at V and 5 bases at J, leaving 8 bases unmatched.

The rearrangement joins TRBV18 to TRBJ2-3; D remains unclear. Per germline, CDR1 KGHSH and CDR2 LQKENI. V lost 6 bases and J 5 bases, leaving 6 bases between the germline ends. This CDR3 region has 11 residues. Written as DNA, the CDR3 is TGTGCCAGCTCTTACGGAGATACGCAGTATTTT. This sequence encodes CASSYGDTQYF.

The chain carries TRBV4-3 and TRBJ1-1, with D tentatively TRBD1 (6 bases). Per germline, CDR1 LGHNA and CDR2 YSLEER. The CDR3 totals 15 residues. V dropped 8 bases and J dropped 1 base, with 17 bases sitting between them. The CDR3 DNA is TGCGCCAGCGGCTACTGGGACACGAAGAACACTGAAGCTTTCTTT. Protein sequence: CASGYWDTKNTEAFF.

The chain uses TRBV3-1 (or the pseudogene TRBV3-2) and TRBJ1-2; 12 nucleotides match TRBD1. Germline assignment: CDR1 LGHDT and CDR2 YNNKEL (reference sequence). The J segment lost 4 bases and the V segment lost 4 bases, leaving 4 bases of the junction unmatched. The CDR3 totals 15 residues. CDR3 amino acids: CASSPGTGGSYGYTF. In DNA, the CDR3 is TGTGCCAGCAGCCCTGGGACAGGGGGCAGCTATGGCTACACCTTC.

V usage is TRBV15 and J usage is TRBJ1-2; 7 nucleotides line up with TRBD1. V dropped 4 bases and J dropped 7; count of bases not matched to a gene: 6. The length of the CDR3 is 13 residues. Germline V gene sequence: CDR1 LNHNV, CDR2 YYDKDF (reference sequence). CDR3: CATSIRTGGGYTF. The DNA of the CDR3 is TGTGCCACCAGCATCAGGACAGGCGGTGGCTACACCTTC.

The chain employs TRBV5-1 and TRBJ1-5, with D perhaps TRBD1 (5 bases). Germline CDR1 reads SGHRS; CDR2 reads YFSETQ. Trimming pared 5 bases from V and 1 base from J, leaving 7 bases between. This CDR3 spans 13 amino acids. The CDR3 region is CASRRDSNQPQHF. The CDR3 DNA reads as TGCGCCAGCAGGCGGGACAGCAATCAGCCCCAGCATTTT.

The chain recombines TRBV5-1 with TRBJ1-1; D may be TRBD1 (5 bases). Trimming cost V 0 bases and J 1 base, with 10 bases left between them. CDR1 and CDR2 (germline): SGHRS, YFSETQ. CDR3 size: 15 residues. The CDR3 reads CASSLAGHSNTEAFF. The CDR3 nucleotides are TGCGCCAGCAGCTTGGCTGGACACTCGAACACTGAAGCTTTCTTT.

The chain recombines TRBV12-5 with TRBJ2-1; D might be TRBD1 (6 bases). The CDR3 runs 16 residues. V dropped 1 base and J dropped 7 bases, with 17 bases sitting between them. In germline, CDR1 is LGHNT, CDR2 FRNRAP. CDR3 residues: CASGLEGTTVWNEQFF. In DNA, the CDR3 is TGTGCTAGTGGTTTGGAGGGGACAACCGTGTGGAATGAGCAGTTCTTC. The full variable domain, with the rest looked up from reference TRBV12-5 and TRBJ2-1, is DARVTQTPRHKVTEMGQEVTMRCQPILGHNTVFWYRQTMMQGLELLAYFRNRAPLDDSGMPKDRFSAEMPDATLATLKIQPSEPRDSAVYFCASGLEGTTVWNEQFFGPGTRLTVL.

The chain recombines TRBV7-3 with TRBJ2-1; 8 positions match TRBD2. The CDR3 extends over 16 amino acids. Losses at the gene ends were 2 bases for V and 4 bases for J; bases not matched to a gene: 7. Germline V lookup: CDR1 SGHTA, CDR2 FQGTGA. The CDR3 bases are TGTGCCAGCAGCTTAGTTTCCGGGGGGGAGTACAATGAGCAGTTCTTC. Translation: CASSLVSGGEYNEQFF.

The V gene is TRBV27, the J gene TRBJ2-7, with D perhaps TRBD1 (5 bases). The CDR3 spans 15 residues. V was shortened by 5 bases and J by 2 bases, with 16 bases between the two germline ends. CDR1 is MNHEY and CDR2 is SMNVEV in the germline V gene (reference sequence). The CDR3 region has the DNA TGTGCCAGCAGTCCCCGACAGAGGCGAACCTACGAGCAGTACTTC. Its translation is CASSPRQRRTYEQYF.

This clone was counted only a few times. This sequence joins TRBV30 and TRBJ1-5; D ambiguous. CDR3 size: 14 residues. From germline, CDR1 is GTSNPN and CDR2 SVGIG (reference sequence). V lost 1 base to trimming and J lost 4 bases, with 11 bases between them. This CDR3 reads CAWSEMGRNQPQHF. DNA for the CDR3: TGTGCCTGGAGTGAAATGGGGAGGAATCAGCCCCAGCATTTT.

The CDR3: CASSKALPGELFF. CDR3 nucleotides: TGTGCCAGCAGCAAAGCCCTTCCCGGGGAGCTGTTTTTT. This rearrangement joins TRBV7-2 to TRBJ2-2; D unresolved. This CDR3 region has 13 residues. In germline, CDR1 is SGHTA, CDR2 FQGNSA. Deletions cut 5 bases from V and 6 bases from J, with 10 bases between.

The chain carries TRBV2 and TRBJ1-2; 8 bases align to TRBD1. Losses at the gene ends were 8 bases for V and 4 bases for J; bases not matched to a gene: 12. Germline CDR1 and CDR2: SNHLY and FYNNEI. This CDR3 spans 15 amino acids. The chain's CDR3 is CASGYPGQATYGYTF. The DNA of the CDR3 is TGTGCCAGCGGATACCCGGGACAGGCCACCTATGGCTACACCTTC.

The J gene is TRBJ1-2, the V gene TRBV20-1; D unresolved. With 3 bases removed from V and 8 bases from J, the gap between germline ends came to 10 bases. The CDR3 consists of 11 residues. The germline V gene has CDR1 DFQATT and CDR2 SNEGSKA (reference sequence). CDR3 nucleotides: TGCAGTGCTAGGGGTGGAGGGGGCTACACCTTC. As protein: CSARGGGGYTF.

This chain uses TRBV5-1 with TRBJ1-2, with 10 positions matching TRBD1. The CDR3 is 13 residues long. Trimming removed 4 bases from V and 6 bases from J; junction bases left unmatched: 3. CDR1 and CDR2 from the germline V gene are SGHRS and YFSETQ. The CDR3 sequence: CASSAGTGDGYTF. CDR3 DNA sequence: TGCGCCAGCAGCGCCGGGACAGGGGATGGCTACACCTTC.

The chain joins TRBV5-1 to TRBJ1-3; D uncertain. V was shortened by 4 bases and J by 9 bases, with 20 bases between the two germline ends. CDR1 is SGHRS and CDR2 is YFSETQ in the germline V gene. The CDR3 extends over 15 amino acids. CDR3 in DNA: TGCGCCAGCAGCCCCTTTGAGGTCGAGGGCGGCACCATATATTTT. Translating gives CASSPFEVEGGTIYF.

The chain uses TRBV21-1 and TRBJ1-5; the table's TRBD1 call for D was not verified on the DNA. TRBV21-1 corresponds to a pseudogene. The length of the CDR3 is 15 residues. CDR3 residues: CASSKGVRRNQPQHF. DNA for the CDR3: TGTGCCAGCAGCAAGGGCGTTCGTCGCAATCAGCCCCAGCATTTT.

This rearrangement joins TRBV5-1 to TRBJ2-1, with TRBD1 identical over 9 bases. With 4 bases clipped from V and 7 bases from J, the junction kept 6 bases outside the gene matches. This CDR3 is built from 14 residues. The germline CDR1 and CDR2 sequences are SGHRS and YFSETQ. Here the CDR3 DNA reads TGCGCCAGCAGCCTGGACAGGGGAGGAAATGAGCAGTTCTTC. Its protein product is CASSLDRGGNEQFF.

Concerning this clone itself: At one end the junction does not follow the germline gene, possibly because of a read error. The chain has TRBV11-2 and TRBJ1-2; D call uncertain. The CDR3 loop spans 13 amino acids. The germline CDR1 and CDR2 sequences are SGHAT and FQNNGV. The CDR3 sequence: CASSLVTHENPEF. For the CDR3, the DNA is TGTGCCAGCAGCTTGGTTACTCACGAGAACCCTGAGTTC.

The chain couples TRBV7-9 to TRBJ2-1; 10 bases align to TRBD1. Germline V gives CDR1 SEHNR, CDR2 FQNEAQ (reference sequence). CDR3 length: 15 amino acids. Trimming took 5 bases from V and 1 from J; bases not matched to a gene: 2. The CDR3 protein is CASSGGQGSYNEQFF. As DNA, the CDR3 is TGTGCCAGCAGCGGGGGACAGGGGTCCTACAATGAGCAGTTCTTC.

This chain joins TRBV28 and TRBJ2-1; the match to TRBD1 covers 9 bases. With 5 bases clipped from V and 15 bases from J, the junction kept 29 bases outside the gene matches. CDR1 MDHEN and CDR2 SYDVKM come from the germline V gene. The CDR3 contains 19 residues. For the CDR3, the DNA is TGTGCCAGCAGTCCTAAGGCCCTCCTCGCGGACAGGGGTTCGGACAGGGCGTTCTTC. Protein sequence: CASSPKALLADRGSDRAFF.

This rearrangement joins TRBV11-2 to TRBJ1-1; a possible D gene is TRBD1 (6 bases). V gave up 5 bases and J gave up 3 bases, with 16 bases separating them. There are 15 residues in the CDR3. Germline-derived CDR1 and CDR2 are SGHAT and FQNNGV. CDR3 amino acids: CASSISVQGYTEAFF. CDR3 in DNA: TGTGCCAGCAGCATAAGCGTACAGGGCTACACTGAAGCTTTCTTT.

This clone was seen only once. The chain uses TRBV7-3 and TRBJ1-5; a possible D gene is TRBD1 (6 bases). V was pared by 4 bases and J by 6 bases, with 13 bases between. From germline, CDR1 is SGHTA and CDR2 FQGTGA. The CDR3 has 14 amino acids. CDR3 in DNA: TGTGCCAGCAGCTCCCAAGGGGGTGCTCAGCCCCAGCATTTT. Translated: CASSSQGGAQPQHF. Variable domain in full (rest from reference TRBV7-3 and TRBJ1-5): GAGVSQTPSNKVTEKGKYVELRCDPISGHTALYWYRQSLGQGPEFLIYFQGTGAADDSGLPNDRFFAVRPEGSVSTLKIQRTERGDSAVYLCASSSQGGAQPQHFGDGTRLSIL.

This chain uses TRBV5-4 with TRBJ2-7, with 11 bases that match TRBD1. V lost 3 bases and J lost 8; bases outside the gene matches: 10. Germline V gene data show CDR1 as SGHNT and CDR2 as YYREEE (reference sequence). The CDR3 sequence is 15 residues long. The CDR3 region is CASSSRPGQGDKQYF. The DNA for the CDR3 is TGTGCCAGCAGCTCCCGCCCGGGACAGGGGGACAAGCAGTACTTC.

The rearrangement uses TRBV5-1 and TRBJ1-6; D gene uncertain. The CDR3 spans 14 residues. Germline-derived CDR1 and CDR2 are SGHRS and YFSETQ. V was shortened by 1 base and J by 8 bases, with 10 bases between the two germline ends. The CDR3 reads CASSLRGFDSPLHF. DNA of the CDR3: TGCGCCAGCAGCTTGCGCGGGTTTGATTCACCCCTCCACTTT.